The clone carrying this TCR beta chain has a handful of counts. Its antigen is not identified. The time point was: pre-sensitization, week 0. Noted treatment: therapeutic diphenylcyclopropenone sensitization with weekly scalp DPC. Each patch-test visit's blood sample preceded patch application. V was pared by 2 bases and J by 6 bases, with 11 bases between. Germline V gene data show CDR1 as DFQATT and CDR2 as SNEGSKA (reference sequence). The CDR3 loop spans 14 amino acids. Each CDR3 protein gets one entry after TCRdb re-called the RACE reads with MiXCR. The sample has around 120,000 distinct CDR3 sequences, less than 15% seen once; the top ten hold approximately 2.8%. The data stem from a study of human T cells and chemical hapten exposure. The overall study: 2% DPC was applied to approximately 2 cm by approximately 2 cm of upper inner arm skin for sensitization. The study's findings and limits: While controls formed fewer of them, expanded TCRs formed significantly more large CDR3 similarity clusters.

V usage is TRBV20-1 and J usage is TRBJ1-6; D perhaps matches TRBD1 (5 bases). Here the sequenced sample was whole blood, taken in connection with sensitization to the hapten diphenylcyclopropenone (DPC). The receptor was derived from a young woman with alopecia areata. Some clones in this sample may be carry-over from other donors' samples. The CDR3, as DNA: TGCAGTGCTAGAACGGGGCTTGGTAATTCACCCCTCCACTTT. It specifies CSARTGLGNSPLHF.